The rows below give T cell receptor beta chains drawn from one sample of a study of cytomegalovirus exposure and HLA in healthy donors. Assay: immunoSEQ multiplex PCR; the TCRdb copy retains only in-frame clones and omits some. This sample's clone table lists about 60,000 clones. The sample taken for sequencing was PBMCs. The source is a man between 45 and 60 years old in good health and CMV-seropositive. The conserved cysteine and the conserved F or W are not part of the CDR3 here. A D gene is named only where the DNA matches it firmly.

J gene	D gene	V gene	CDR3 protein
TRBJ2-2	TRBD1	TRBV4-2	ASSQDGWTGKTGELF
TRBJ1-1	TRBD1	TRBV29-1	SVIQGLTEAF
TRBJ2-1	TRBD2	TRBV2	ASRAGTSGNEQF
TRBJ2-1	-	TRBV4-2	ASSQAPREQF
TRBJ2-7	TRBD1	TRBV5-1	ASRPSTGVESYEQY
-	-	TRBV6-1	ASSEGPYEQY
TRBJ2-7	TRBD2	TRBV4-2	ASSQELAGTDEQY
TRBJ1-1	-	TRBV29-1	SVEDPNASTEAF
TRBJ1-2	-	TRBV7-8	ASSSRGSYGYT
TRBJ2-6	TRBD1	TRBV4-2	ASSQARQGAAGANVLT
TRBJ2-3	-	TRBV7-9	ASSRGALLTDTQY
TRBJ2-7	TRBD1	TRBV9	ASSVGDRDSYEQY